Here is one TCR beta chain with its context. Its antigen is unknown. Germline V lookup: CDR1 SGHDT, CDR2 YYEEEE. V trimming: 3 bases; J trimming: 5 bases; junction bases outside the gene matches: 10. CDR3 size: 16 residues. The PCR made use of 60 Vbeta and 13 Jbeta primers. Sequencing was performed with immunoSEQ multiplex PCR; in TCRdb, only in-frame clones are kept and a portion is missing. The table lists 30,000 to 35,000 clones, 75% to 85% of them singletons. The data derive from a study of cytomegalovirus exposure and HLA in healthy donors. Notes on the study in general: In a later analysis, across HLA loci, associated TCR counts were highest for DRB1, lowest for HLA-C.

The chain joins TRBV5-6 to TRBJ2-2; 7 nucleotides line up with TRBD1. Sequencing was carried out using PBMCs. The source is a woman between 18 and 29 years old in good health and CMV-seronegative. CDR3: CASSSGTASLTGELFF. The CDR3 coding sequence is TGTGCCAGCAGCTCAGGGACAGCCTCCTTGACCGGGGAGCTGTTTTTT.